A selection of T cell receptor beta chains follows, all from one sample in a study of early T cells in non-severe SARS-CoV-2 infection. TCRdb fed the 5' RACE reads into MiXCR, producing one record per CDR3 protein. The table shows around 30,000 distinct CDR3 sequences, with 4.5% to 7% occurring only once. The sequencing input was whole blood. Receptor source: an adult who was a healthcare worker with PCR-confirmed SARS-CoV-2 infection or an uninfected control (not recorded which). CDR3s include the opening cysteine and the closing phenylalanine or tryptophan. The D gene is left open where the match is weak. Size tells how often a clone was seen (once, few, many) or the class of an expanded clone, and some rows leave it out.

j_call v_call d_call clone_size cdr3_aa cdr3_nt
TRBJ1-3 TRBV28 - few CVSQGISGNTIYF TGTGTCAGTCAGGGGATCTCTGGAAACACCATATATTTT
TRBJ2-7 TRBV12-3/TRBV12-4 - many CASSSEVHEQYF TGTGCCAGCAGCAGCGAAGTCCACGAGCAGTACTTC
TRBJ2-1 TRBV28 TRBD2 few CASSLTHPGLASFRFF TGTGCCAGCAGTTTAACCCACCCGGGACTAGCGAGTTTTCGGTTCTTC
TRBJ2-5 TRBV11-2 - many CASSLGSAVGIQETQYF TGTGCCAGCAGCTTAGGGTCCGCGGTGGGGATTCAAGAGACCCAGTACTTC
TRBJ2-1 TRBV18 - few CASSPPGLQTYNEQFF TGTGCCAGCTCACCGCCGGGACTCCAAACCTACAATGAGCAGTTCTTC
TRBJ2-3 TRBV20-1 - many CSAGGRFTDTQYF TGCAGTGCTGGGGGACGGTTCACAGATACGCAGTATTTT
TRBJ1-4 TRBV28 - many CASIPTGAGEKLFF TGTGCCAGCATCCCGACGGGGGCAGGTGAAAAACTGTTTTTT
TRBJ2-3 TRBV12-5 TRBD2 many CASGGGLAGDTQYF TGTGCTAGTGGTGGAGGACTAGCGGGAGATACGCAGTATTTT
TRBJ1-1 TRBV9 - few CASSVEVNTEAFF TGTGCCAGCAGCGTGGAGGTCAACACTGAAGCTTTCTTT
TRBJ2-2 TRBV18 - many CASSREVTGELFF TGTGCCAGCTCTCGCGAAGTTACCGGGGAGCTGTTTTTT
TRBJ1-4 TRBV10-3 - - CAISEWGTNGKLFF TGTGCCATCAGTGAATGGGGGACTAATGGAAAACTGTTTTTT
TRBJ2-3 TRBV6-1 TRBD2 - CASSVRAGVTDTQYF TGTGCCAGCAGTGTTAGAGCGGGAGTTACAGATACGCAGTATTTT
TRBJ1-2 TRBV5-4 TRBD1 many CASSPPDRGRDGYTF TGTGCCAGCAGCCCTCCCGACAGGGGTAGAGATGGCTACACCTTC
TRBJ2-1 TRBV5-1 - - CASSLEFGGWGYNEQFF TGCGCCAGCAGCTTGGAATTCGGGGGATGGGGGTACAATGAGCAGTTCTTC
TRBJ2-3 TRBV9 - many CASSVGGENTQYF TGTGCCAGCAGCGTAGGAGGGGAAAATACGCAGTATTTT
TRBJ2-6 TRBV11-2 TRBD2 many CASSSTYQRESLNGANVLTF TGTGCCAGCAGCTCAACCTACCAGCGGGAGAGCTTAAATGGGGCCAACGTCCTGACTTTC
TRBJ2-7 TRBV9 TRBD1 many CASSPRTGLDEQYF TGTGCCAGCAGCCCCAGGACAGGGTTAGACGAGCAGTACTTC
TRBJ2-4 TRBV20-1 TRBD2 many CSARDLAGVVIQYF TGCAGTGCTAGAGATCTAGCGGGAGTCGTCATTCAGTACTTC
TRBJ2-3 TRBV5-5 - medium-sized CASSSSGLLKSDTQYF TGTGCCAGCAGCTCTTCCGGACTCTTAAAGTCAGATACGCAGTATTTT
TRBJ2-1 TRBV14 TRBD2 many CASSQIERGIYNEQFF TGTGCCAGCAGCCAGATAGAGCGGGGGATCTACAATGAGCAGTTCTTC
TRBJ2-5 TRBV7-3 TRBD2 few CASSSNLSGGSPGETQYF TGTGCCAGCAGCTCAAACCTTAGCGGGGGCTCTCCGGGGGAGACCCAGTACTTC
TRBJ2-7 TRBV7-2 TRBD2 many CASRRLAGGGEQYF TGTGCCAGCAGAAGACTAGCGGGAGGGGGCGAGCAGTACTTC
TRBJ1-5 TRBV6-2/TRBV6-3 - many CASSYFPRPQHF TGTGCCAGCAGTTACTTCCCGAGGCCCCAGCATTTT
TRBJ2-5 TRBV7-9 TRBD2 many CASSLALGLERQETQYF TGTGCCAGCAGCTTAGCGCTAGGACTAGAGCGGCAAGAGACCCAGTACTTC
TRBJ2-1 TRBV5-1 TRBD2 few CASSLADPYSYNEQFF TGCGCCAGCAGCCTAGCGGACCCGTACTCCTACAATGAGCAGTTCTTC
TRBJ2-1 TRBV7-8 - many CASSLGLRHDEQFF TGTGCCAGCAGCTTAGGGTTGAGGCACGATGAGCAGTTCTTC
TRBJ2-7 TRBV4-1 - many CASSQDGRGQYEQYF TGCGCCAGCAGCCAAGATGGGAGGGGACAGTACGAGCAGTACTTC
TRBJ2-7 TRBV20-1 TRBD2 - CSARDLLAGDSYEQYF TGCAGTGCTAGAGACCTCCTAGCGGGAGACTCCTACGAGCAGTACTTC
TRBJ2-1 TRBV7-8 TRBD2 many CASSLSLAGHPYNEQFF TGTGCCAGCAGCTTATCGCTAGCGGGCCACCCCTACAATGAGCAGTTCTTC
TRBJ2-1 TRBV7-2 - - CASSLDGTVVQFEQFF TGTGCCAGCAGCTTAGACGGGACGGTGGTTCAATTTGAGCAGTTCTTC
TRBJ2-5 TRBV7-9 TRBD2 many CASSTATSGKETQYF TGTGCCAGCAGCACCGCGACTAGCGGGAAAGAGACCCAGTACTTC
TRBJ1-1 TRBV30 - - CAWSVWQNTEAFF TGTGCCTGGAGTGTCTGGCAGAACACTGAAGCTTTCTTT
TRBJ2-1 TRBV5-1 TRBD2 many CASSLDGSGSSNEQFF TGCGCCAGCAGCTTGGATGGTAGCGGGAGTAGTAATGAGCAGTTCTTC
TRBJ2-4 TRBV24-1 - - CATSESGTKNIQYF TGTGCCACCAGTGAATCCGGGACCAAAAACATTCAGTACTTC
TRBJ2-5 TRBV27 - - CASSSRVGGKETQYF TGTGCCAGCAGTTCCAGGGTAGGGGGAAAAGAGACCCAGTACTTC
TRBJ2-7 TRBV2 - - CASSVEGPIYEQYF TGTGCCAGCAGTGTTGAGGGTCCCATCTACGAGCAGTACTTC
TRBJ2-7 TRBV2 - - CASSETSYEQYF TGTGCCAGCAGTGAAACCTCCTACGAGCAGTACTTC
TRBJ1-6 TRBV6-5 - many CASSYQTTGTRNSPLHF TGTGCCAGCAGTTACCAGACCACCGGGACAAGGAATTCACCCCTCCACTTT
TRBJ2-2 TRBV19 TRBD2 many CATRKLAGETGELFF TGTGCCACGAGAAAACTAGCGGGCGAAACCGGGGAGCTGTTTTTT
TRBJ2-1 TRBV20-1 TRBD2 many CSEGAGTRTNEQFF TGCAGTGAGGGCGCCGGGACTAGAACGAATGAGCAGTTCTTC
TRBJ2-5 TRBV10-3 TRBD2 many CAISELYGLAGQETQYF TGTGCCATCAGTGAGTTGTATGGGCTAGCGGGGCAAGAGACCCAGTACTTC
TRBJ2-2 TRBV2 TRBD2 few CASGWTSGSSGELFF TGTGCCAGCGGTTGGACTAGCGGGAGTTCCGGGGAGCTGTTTTTT
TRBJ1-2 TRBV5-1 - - CASSPGQGTSNGYTF TGCGCCAGCAGCCCCGGGCAGGGGACTAGCAATGGCTACACCTTC
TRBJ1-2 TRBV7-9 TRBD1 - CASSLSTGPYGYTF TGTGCCAGCAGCTTATCGACAGGGCCGTATGGCTACACCTTC
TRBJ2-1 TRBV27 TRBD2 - CASSLETSGRLEQFF TGTGCCAGCAGTTTAGAGACTAGCGGGAGATTGGAGCAGTTCTTC